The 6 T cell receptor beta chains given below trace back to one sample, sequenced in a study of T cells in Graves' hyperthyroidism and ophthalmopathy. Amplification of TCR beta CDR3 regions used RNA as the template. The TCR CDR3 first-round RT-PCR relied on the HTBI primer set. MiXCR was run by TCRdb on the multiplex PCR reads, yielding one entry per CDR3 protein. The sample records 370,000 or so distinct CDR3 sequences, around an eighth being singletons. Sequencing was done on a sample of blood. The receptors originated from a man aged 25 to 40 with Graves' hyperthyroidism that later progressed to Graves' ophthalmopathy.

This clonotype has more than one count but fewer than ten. The CDR3 nucleotides read TGTGCCAGCAGCGTAGCTACGAACCCACGGGCTGGAAACACCATATATTTT. Translated, it gives CASSVATNPRAGNTIYF. The chain employs TRBV9 and TRBJ1-3, with D hard to call. The CDR3 is made up of 17 amino acids. V dropped 0 bases and J dropped 2 bases, with 15 bases sitting between them. The germline V gene encodes CDR1 SGDLS and CDR2 YYNGEE.

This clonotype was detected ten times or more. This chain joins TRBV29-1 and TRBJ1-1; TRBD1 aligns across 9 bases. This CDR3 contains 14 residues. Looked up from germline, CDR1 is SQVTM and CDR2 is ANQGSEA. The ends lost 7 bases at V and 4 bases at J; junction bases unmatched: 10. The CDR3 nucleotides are TGCAGCGGGAGGACAGGGGTTGATGCCACTGAAGCTTTCTTT. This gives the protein CSGRTGVDATEAFF.

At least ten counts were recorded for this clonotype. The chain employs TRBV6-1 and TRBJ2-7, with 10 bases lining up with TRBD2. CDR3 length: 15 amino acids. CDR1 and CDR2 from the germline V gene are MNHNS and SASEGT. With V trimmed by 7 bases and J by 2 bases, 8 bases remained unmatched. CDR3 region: CASTWRTSGPYEQYF. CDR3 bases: TGTGCCAGCACCTGGCGGACTAGCGGACCCTACGAGCAGTACTTC.

The CDR3 is CASSLYGGGYNEQFF. The CDR3 DNA is TGTGCCAGCAGTTTATATGGTGGGGGCTACAATGAGCAGTTCTTC. This chain uses TRBV27 with TRBJ2-1; D assignment may be TRBD1 or TRBD2 (5 bases each). The CDR3 runs to 15 residues. V lost 1 base, J lost 3 bases, and 10 bases lay in between. Germline loops: CDR1 MNHEY, CDR2 SMNVEV (reference sequence).

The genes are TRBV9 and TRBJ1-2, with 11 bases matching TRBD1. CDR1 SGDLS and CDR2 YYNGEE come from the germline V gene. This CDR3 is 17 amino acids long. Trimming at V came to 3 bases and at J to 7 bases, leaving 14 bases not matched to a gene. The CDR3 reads CASSAEVWDRGTPGYTF. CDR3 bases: TGTGCCAGCAGCGCCGAAGTTTGGGACAGGGGGACTCCTGGCTACACCTTC. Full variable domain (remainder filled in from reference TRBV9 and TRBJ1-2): DSGVTQTPKHLITATGQRVTLRCSPRSGDLSVYWYQQSLDQGLQFLIQYYNGEERAKGNILERFSAQQFPDLHSELNLSSLELGDSALYFCASSAEVWDRGTPGYTFGSGTRLTVV.

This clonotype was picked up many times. This CDR3 is CSALTRNSNQPQHF. The CDR3 DNA reads TGCAGTGCCCTCACCAGAAATAGCAATCAGCCCCAGCATTTT. The chain joins TRBV20-1 to TRBJ1-5; D is unresolved. Per germline, CDR1 DFQATT and CDR2 SNEGSKA (reference sequence). V lost 6 bases to trimming and J lost 0 bases, with 12 bases between them. The CDR3 is 14 residues long.